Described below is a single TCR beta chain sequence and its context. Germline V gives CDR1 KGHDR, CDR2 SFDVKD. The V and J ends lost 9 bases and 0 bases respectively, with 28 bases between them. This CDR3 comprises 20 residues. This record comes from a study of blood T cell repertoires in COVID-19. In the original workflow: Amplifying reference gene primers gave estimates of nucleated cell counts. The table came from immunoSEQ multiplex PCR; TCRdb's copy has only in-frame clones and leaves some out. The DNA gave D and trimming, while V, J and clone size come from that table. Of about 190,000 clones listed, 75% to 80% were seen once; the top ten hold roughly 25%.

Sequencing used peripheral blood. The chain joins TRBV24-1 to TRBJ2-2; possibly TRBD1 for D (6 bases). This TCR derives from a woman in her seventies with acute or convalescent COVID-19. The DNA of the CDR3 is TGTGCCACCTCGAGCTGGGGGCTTAAGGGCCGGTTAACGAACACCGGGGAGCTGTTTTTT. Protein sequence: CATSSWGLKGRLTNTGELFF.